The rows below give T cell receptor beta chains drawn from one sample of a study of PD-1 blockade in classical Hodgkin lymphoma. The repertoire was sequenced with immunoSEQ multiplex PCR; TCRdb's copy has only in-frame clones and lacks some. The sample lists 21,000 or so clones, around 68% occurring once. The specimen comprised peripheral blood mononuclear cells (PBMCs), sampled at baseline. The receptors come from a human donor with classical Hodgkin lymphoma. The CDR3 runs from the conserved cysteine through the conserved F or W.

cdr3_aa: CASRYRGQTEAFF
j_call: TRBJ1-1
v_call: TRBV7-8

cdr3_aa: CASRRDGTYEQYF
j_call: TRBJ2-7
v_call: TRBV6-5

cdr3_aa: CASSLLLVSYGYTF
j_call: TRBJ1-2
v_call: TRBV7-8

cdr3_aa: CASSQEADGNTIYF
j_call: TRBJ1-3
v_call: TRBV4-3

cdr3_aa: CASSQDWAGNQPQHF
j_call: TRBJ1-5
v_call: TRBV4-3

cdr3_aa: CSAVLRGGTEAFF
j_call: TRBJ1-1
v_call: TRBV29-1

cdr3_aa: CSVQYSGNTIYF
j_call: TRBJ1-3
v_call: TRBV29-1

cdr3_aa: CASSLVTGTGELFF
j_call: TRBJ2-2
v_call: TRBV5-6

cdr3_aa: CASSVTEGYEQFF
j_call: TRBJ2-1
v_call: TRBV7-8

cdr3_aa: CASSGGRTSVQSYEQYF
j_call: TRBJ2-7
v_call: TRBV2

cdr3_aa: CSARGGYEQYF
j_call: TRBJ2-7
v_call: TRBV20-1

cdr3_aa: CASSLRANRDLDGYTF
j_call: TRBJ1-2
v_call: TRBV13

cdr3_aa: CASSEGVWPGTDTQYF
j_call: TRBJ2-3
v_call: TRBV6-1

cdr3_aa: CASSLNRDQTQYF
j_call: TRBJ2-5
v_call: TRBV19

cdr3_aa: CASSFGTTSYEQYF
j_call: TRBJ2-7
v_call: TRBV11-2

cdr3_aa: CASSQNSGSGNTIYF
j_call: TRBJ1-3
v_call: TRBV4-3

cdr3_aa: CASSPRHTLSNQPQHF
j_call: TRBJ1-5
v_call: TRBV18

cdr3_aa: CSASFGHTQHF
j_call: TRBJ1-5
v_call: TRBV20-1

cdr3_aa: CASSLSQSQPQHF
j_call: TRBJ1-5
v_call: TRBV28

cdr3_aa: CASSHWPNEQFF
j_call: TRBJ2-1
v_call: TRBV27

cdr3_aa: CAIRGGQPSVYSYNEQFF
j_call: TRBJ2-1
v_call: TRBV9

cdr3_aa: CASSLLQGPQPQHF
j_call: TRBJ1-5
v_call: TRBV5-1

cdr3_aa: CASSAGFSGNTIYF
j_call: TRBJ1-3
v_call: TRBV6-1

cdr3_aa: CAWKGLSPYNEQFF
j_call: TRBJ2-1
v_call: TRBV30

cdr3_aa: CASSFGPVSDTQYF
j_call: TRBJ2-3
v_call: TRBV11-2

cdr3_aa: CASRDREHTGELFF
j_call: TRBJ2-2
v_call: TRBV19

cdr3_aa: CASSLAPSGYTGELFF
j_call: TRBJ2-2
v_call: TRBV7-2

cdr3_aa: CASRQENTEAFF
j_call: TRBJ1-1
v_call: TRBV6-1

cdr3_aa: CASSLGSSYNEQFF
j_call: TRBJ2-1
v_call: TRBV11-2

cdr3_aa: CASSRTSGAQTAYEQYF
j_call: TRBJ2-7
v_call: TRBV7-2

cdr3_aa: CASSLPGQGSSNEKLFF
j_call: TRBJ1-4
v_call: TRBV7-2

cdr3_aa: CASSLEGDSREAFF
j_call: TRBJ1-1
v_call: TRBV11-3

cdr3_aa: CASRTGNTIYF
j_call: TRBJ1-3
v_call: TRBV5-1

cdr3_aa: CASSIQGFSNQPQHF
j_call: TRBJ1-5
v_call: TRBV5-8

cdr3_aa: CAWSAQGYEQYF
j_call: TRBJ2-7
v_call: TRBV30